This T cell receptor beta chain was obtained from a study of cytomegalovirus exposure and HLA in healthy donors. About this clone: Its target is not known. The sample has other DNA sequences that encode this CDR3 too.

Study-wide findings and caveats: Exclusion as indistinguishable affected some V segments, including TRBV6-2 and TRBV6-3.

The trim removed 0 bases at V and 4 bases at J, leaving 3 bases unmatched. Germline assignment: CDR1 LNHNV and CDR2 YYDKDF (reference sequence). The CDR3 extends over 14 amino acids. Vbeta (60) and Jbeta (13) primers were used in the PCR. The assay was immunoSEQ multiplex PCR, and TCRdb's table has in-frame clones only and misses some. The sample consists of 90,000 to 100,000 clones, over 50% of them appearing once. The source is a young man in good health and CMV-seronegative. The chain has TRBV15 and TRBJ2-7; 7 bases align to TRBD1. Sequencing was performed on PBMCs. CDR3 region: CATSRDPRGYEQYF. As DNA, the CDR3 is TGTGCCACCAGCAGAGACCCCAGGGGGTACGAGCAGTACTTC. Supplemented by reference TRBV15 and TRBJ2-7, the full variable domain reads DAMVIQNPRYQVTQFGKPVTLSCSQTLNHNVMYWYQQKSSQAPKLLFHYYDKDFNNEADTPDNFQSRRPNTSFCFLDIRSPGLGDTAMYLCATSRDPRGYEQYFGPGTRLTVT.